The clone carrying this T cell receptor beta chain was observed a handful of times. The data were produced by immunoSEQ multiplex PCR, yet TCRdb's version contains in-frame clones alone and is incomplete. The table has fewer than 200,000 clones, 87% seen once. This entry is derived from a study of blood T cell repertoires in COVID-19. The V gene's germline CDR1 is MNHEY and CDR2 SVGAGI. J gave up 2 bases and V 1 base, and 3 bases lay outside the gene matches. The CDR3 loop spans 15 amino acids. The material sequenced was peripheral blood. This receptor was obtained from a woman in her forties or fifties with acute or convalescent COVID-19. This chain uses TRBV6-5 with TRBJ2-7; 9 bases map to TRBD1. CDR3 amino acids: CASSYLGQGTYEQYF. The CDR3 DNA reads TGTGCCAGCAGTTACTTGGGACAGGGAACCTACGAGCAGTACTTC.